These 3 T cell receptor beta chains were sequenced from one sample in a study of vaccination effects on CD4 cells after COVID-19. Method: immunoSEQ multiplex PCR; TCRdb's copy keeps in-frame clones and lacks some. The data show under 45,000 clones, 77% seen once. Using viral peptide pools, the ViraFEST assay grew out antigen-specific CD4+ T cells prior to sequencing. Culturing for more than eight days preceded CD4+ T cell isolation. Vaccine recipients lacked prior SARS-CoV-2 infection and had negative nucleocapsid antibodies. The antigens these receptors bind are not known. The sample consisted of CD4+ T cells from PBMCs cultured with HCoV-NL63 spike peptides, taken before COVID-19 vaccination. These receptor sequences come from a human donor who received a COVID-19 vaccine.

In this sample, this clone turned up once. CDR3 nucleotide sequence: TGTGCCAGCAGTTACTCGTCTCAGCGGGCAGGCTACACCTTC. This gives the protein CASSYSSQRAGYTF. The V gene is TRBV6-2 or TRBV6-3, the J gene TRBJ1-2; D call uncertain. CDR1 is MNHEY, CDR2 SVGEGT, per germline. Trimming shortened V by 0 bases and J by 8 bases, and 13 bases separated the two germline ends. The CDR3 is 14 residues long.

This clone was detected only a few times. The chain recombines TRBV5-1 with TRBJ1-4; possibly TRBD1 for D (5 bases). V gave up 1 base and J gave up 7 bases, with 11 bases separating them. CDR1 is SGHRS and CDR2 is YFSETQ in the germline V gene. This CDR3 has 14 residues. For the CDR3, the DNA is TGCGCCAGCAGCTTGTGGGGGGGGAGTGAAAAACTGTTTTTT. Protein: CASSLWGGSEKLFF.

This clone was counted once. J is TRBJ1-5 and V is TRBV5-1; TRBD1 is a possible D gene (6 bases). Trimming removed 4 bases from V and 1 base from J, with 12 bases in between. The V gene's germline CDR1 is SGHRS and CDR2 YFSETQ. This CDR3 is built from 15 residues. The CDR3 coding sequence is TGCGCCAGCAGCCCCCAGGGGATGAGCAATCAGCCCCAGCATTTT. Translation: CASSPQGMSNQPQHF.